Sequencing of this TCR beta chain was carried out in a study of blood T cell repertoires in COVID-19. In the study overall: Whether acute or convalescent, the COVID-19 samples came from the United States, Italy and Spain. The analysed material was cDNA or gDNA that came from T cells, B-cell-depleted T cells, or PBMCs.

V trimming: 4 bases; J trimming: 3 bases; junction bases outside the gene matches: 3. Germline CDR1 MGHRA, CDR2 YSYEKL. The CDR3 runs 15 residues. Original processing methods: Cell counts per sample came from amplifying reference gene primers. Only in-frame clones appear in the TCRdb table, and some are missing; sequencing was by immunoSEQ multiplex PCR. V and J calls and clone size are as listed in that table; D and trimming were resolved from the DNA. The sample consists of over 130,000 clones, approximately 90% of them appearing once. The TCR originated in a human donor in a cohort sampled during active COVID-19. The chain employs TRBV4-1 and TRBJ2-2; 9 bases agree with TRBD1. Sequencing was carried out using peripheral blood. CDR3 coding DNA: TGCGCCAGCAGCCGGGGACAGGGTTACACCGGGGAGCTGTTTTTT. It translates to CASSRGQGYTGELFF.